This TCR beta chain derives from a study of early T cells in non-severe SARS-CoV-2 infection. Study details: The study sequenced bulk RNA from unsorted whole blood, with chains unpaired.

A few counts support this clonotype. As yet, its antigen is unknown. The germline V gene has CDR1 SEHNR and CDR2 FQNEAQ (reference sequence). The CDR3 loop spans 15 amino acids. Trimming shortened V by 2 bases and J by 5 bases, and 16 bases separated the two germline ends. Molecules of cDNA were individually given unique molecular identifiers that were attached to them. Each CDR3 protein is one row after TCRdb ran MiXCR on the 5' RACE reads. Here the sample spans around 60,000 distinct CDR3 sequences, roughly 18% being singletons. The study's findings and limits: Matching against VDJdb likely underestimated virus-specific expansions, favoring anti-spike CD8.

V usage is TRBV7-9 and J usage is TRBJ2-7; D gene ambiguous. The sequence was obtained from an adult who was a healthcare worker with PCR-confirmed SARS-CoV-2 infection or an uninfected control (not recorded which). Sequencing used whole blood, obtained at baseline. The CDR3: CASSLIWGEMDEQYF. CDR3 nucleotide sequence: TGTGCCAGCAGCTTAATTTGGGGTGAAATGGACGAGCAGTACTTC.